This entry lists 21 T cell receptor beta chains sequenced from one sample in a study of lymphopenia after photon versus proton radiotherapy. The table came from immunoSEQ multiplex PCR; TCRdb's copy has only in-frame clones and leaves some out. The table lists about 28,000 clones, around 80% of them singletons. The sequencing used peripheral blood, collected from a patient treated with photon-based radiotherapy. Every receptor here comes from a man aged 45 to 65 with gastric cancer.

In its sample, this clone ranks as medium-sized. The J gene is TRBJ2-7, the V gene TRBV4-2, with D perhaps being TRBD1 or TRBD2 (5 bases each). Germline CDR1 and CDR2: LGHNA and YNFKEQ. V lost 1 base and J lost 3, with 13 bases in between. The CDR3 contains 15 residues. The CDR3 DNA follows: TGTGCCAGCAGCCAAGGCCAGGGAGTGAGCTACGAGCAGTACTTC. Translation: CASSQGQGVSYEQYF.

CDR3 in DNA: TGTGCCAGCAGCTTGGTTGGGAGAACTGAAGCTTTCTTT. Translated, it gives CASSLVGRTEAFF. The chain couples TRBV5-5 to TRBJ1-1; no definite D call. V lost 0 bases, J lost 5 bases, and 8 bases lay in between. The CDR3 runs to 13 residues. Germline V gives CDR1 SGHKS, CDR2 YYEKEE (reference sequence).

The chain joins TRBV25-1 to TRBJ2-7, with D perhaps matching TRBD1 (8 bases). This CDR3 comprises 16 residues. Germline V gives CDR1 MGHDK, CDR2 SYGVNS. Deletions cut 2 bases from V and 1 base from J, with 15 bases between. CDR3: CASSERNRGGSYEQYF. In DNA form, the CDR3 reads TGTGCCAGCAGTGAAAGGAACAGGGGGGGGTCCTACGAGCAGTACTTC.

The chain joins TRBV27 to TRBJ1-2, with D unclear. Trimming pared 6 bases from V and 2 bases from J, leaving 10 bases between. This CDR3 contains 13 residues. Germline V gene lookup returns CDR1 MNHEY and CDR2 SMNVEV (reference sequence). CDR3 sequence reads: CASSLQRNYGYTF. In nucleotides, the CDR3 is TGTGCCAGCAGCCTCCAGAGGAACTATGGCTACACCTTC.

CDR3 in DNA: TGTGCCATCAATGATCTAATGAACACTGAAGCTTTCTTT. Encoded protein: CAINDLMNTEAFF. The V gene is TRBV10-3, the J gene TRBJ1-1; D remains ambiguous. Germline V CDR1 and CDR2: ENHRY, SYGVKD. V dropped 7 bases and J dropped 0 bases, with 9 bases sitting between them. CDR3 length: 13 residues.

This clone ranks as medium-sized. The chain uses TRBV5-1 and TRBJ2-4; D remains ambiguous. Germline V gene lookup returns CDR1 SGHRS and CDR2 YFSETQ. The length of the CDR3 is 14 residues. Deletions cut 5 bases from V and 1 base from J, with 10 bases between. The chain's CDR3 is CASSRDTAKNIQYF. DNA for the CDR3: TGCGCCAGCAGTAGGGATACGGCCAAAAACATTCAGTACTTC. Based on the CDR3 plus reference TRBV5-1 and TRBJ2-4, the full variable domain is KAGVTQTPRYLIKTRGQQVTLSCSPISGHRSVSWYQQTPGQGLQFLFEYFSETQRNKGNFPGRFSGRQFSNSRSEMNVSTLELGDSALYLCASSRDTAKNIQYFGAGTRLSVL.

The chain uses TRBV7-2 and TRBJ2-7; D ambiguous. The germline V and J ends were trimmed by 0 bases and 4 bases, with 10 bases remaining between them. The CDR3 sequence is 14 residues long. Germline V gene lookup returns CDR1 SGHTA and CDR2 FQGNSA. The CDR3 region has the DNA TGTGCCAGCAGCTTAGCCCACATAAGTTACGAGCAGTACTTC. The encoded protein is CASSLAHISYEQYF.

The rearrangement uses TRBV2 and TRBJ2-1; 12 bases agree with TRBD2. Unmatched junction bases numbered 8, after V lost 5 bases and J lost 6 bases. The CDR3 covers 16 residues. The germline V gene encodes CDR1 SNHLY and CDR2 FYNNEI. CDR3 in DNA: TGTGCCAGCAGTCCCACTAGCGGGGGGATGGTCAATGAGCAGTTCTTC. It encodes CASSPTSGGMVNEQFF. The whole variable domain, filled in from reference TRBV2 and TRBJ2-1, reads EPEVTQTPSHQVTQMGQEVILRCVPISNHLYFYWYRQILGQKVEFLVSFYNNEISEKSEIFDDQFSVERPDGSNFTLKIRSTKLEDSAMYFCASSPTSGGMVNEQFFGPGTRLTVL.

The chain links TRBV30 to TRBJ1-6; D is perhaps TRBD1 (5 bases). Trimming left V 3 bases short and J 9 bases short, with 12 bases between. This CDR3 has 13 amino acids. Per germline, CDR1 GTSNPN and CDR2 SVGIG (reference sequence). The CDR3 is CAWRGGQGSPLHF. The CDR3 nucleotides are TGTGCCTGGAGAGGAGGGCAGGGTTCACCCCTCCACTTT.

A single count supports this clone. The genes are TRBV9 and TRBJ2-3; TRBD1 aligns across 7 bases. The J segment lost 4 bases and the V segment lost 3 bases, leaving 11 bases of the junction unmatched. Germline V gene lookup returns CDR1 SGDLS and CDR2 YYNGEE. The CDR3 is made up of 16 amino acids. CDR3: CASSADRDRLADTQYF. In nucleotides, the CDR3 is TGTGCCAGCAGCGCCGACCGGGACAGACTGGCAGATACGCAGTATTTT. The variable domain in full, completed from reference TRBV9 and TRBJ2-3, reads DSGVTQTPKHLITATGQRVTLRCSPRSGDLSVYWYQQSLDQGLQFLIQYYNGEERAKGNILERFSAQQFPDLHSELNLSSLELGDSALYFCASSADRDRLADTQYFGPGTRLTVL.

The chain recombines TRBV7-9 with TRBJ1-2, with a tentative D call TRBD1 (5 bases). The V end was cut by 5 bases, the J end by 5 bases, with 9 bases between. The germline gives CDR1 SEHNR, CDR2 FQNEAQ (reference sequence). The CDR3 totals 12 residues. The CDR3 DNA reads as TGTGCCAGCAGCCCACAGGTTTATGGCTACACCTTC. Its translation is CASSPQVYGYTF.

The genes are TRBV25-1 and TRBJ2-3; 10 nucleotides align to TRBD2. This CDR3 contains 15 residues. The V and J ends lost 6 bases and 2 bases, in that order; junction bases with no gene match: 5. The V gene's germline CDR1 is MGHDK and CDR2 SYGVNS. The DNA of the CDR3 is TGTGCCAGCAGCAAACTAGCGGGACTCACAGATACGCAGTATTTT. It codes for CASSKLAGLTDTQYF.

The J gene is TRBJ2-7, the V gene TRBV5-1; possibly TRBD2 for D (6 bases). The ends were cut back, 1 base at V and 2 bases at J, with 13 bases in the middle. In germline, CDR1 is SGHRS, CDR2 YFSETQ. This CDR3 region has 15 residues. CDR3 protein: CASSLRRGSTYEQYF. The CDR3 bases are TGCGCCAGCAGCTTGAGGCGGGGTTCTACCTACGAGCAGTACTTC.

V usage is TRBV7-3 and J usage is TRBJ2-1, with 7 bases identical to TRBD2. Losses at the gene ends were 5 bases for V and 6 bases for J; bases not matched to a gene: 4. This CDR3 has 13 residues. In germline, CDR1 is SGHTA, CDR2 FQGTGA. The CDR3: CASSVAGVNEQFF. For the CDR3, the DNA is TGTGCCAGCAGCGTGGCGGGGGTCAATGAGCAGTTCTTC.

In nucleotides, the CDR3 is TGTGCCAGCAGTTTGGGAACAGGGTATGGCTACACCTTC. This sequence encodes CASSLGTGYGYTF. The chain uses TRBV11-3 and TRBJ1-2; D possibly corresponds to TRBD1 (6 bases). This CDR3 has 13 amino acids. Per germline, CDR1 SGHNT and CDR2 YENEEA. V lost 6 bases, J lost 5 bases, and 13 bases lay in between.

This sequence joins TRBV30 and TRBJ1-1, with D tentatively TRBD1 (5 bases). This CDR3 is built from 15 residues. Deletions cut 0 bases from V and 0 bases from J, with 11 bases between. The germline V gene encodes CDR1 GTSNPN and CDR2 SVGIG (reference sequence). The CDR3 bases are TGTGCCTGGAGTGTTTGGGGCGGGGTGAACACTGAAGCTTTCTTT. This codes for CAWSVWGGVNTEAFF.

The chain recombines TRBV2 with TRBJ2-7; D gene unclear. The V and J ends lost 3 bases and 4 bases respectively, with 16 bases between them. The germline gives CDR1 SNHLY, CDR2 FYNNEI. The CDR3 covers 15 residues. CDR3 nucleotide sequence: TGTGCCAGCAGTGATGAACCAGATTCCTGGTACGAGCAGTACGTC. This gives the protein CASSDEPDSWYEQYV.

V usage is TRBV9 and J usage is TRBJ2-5, with D possibly called TRBD1 or TRBD2 (5 bases each). Trimming took 4 bases from V and 1 from J, leaving 23 bases between them. Germline-derived CDR1 and CDR2 are SGDLS and YYNGEE. The CDR3 runs to 18 residues. In nucleotides, the CDR3 is TGTGCCAGCAGCTCTCACCGGGACGGTCGCCCTCCCCAAGAGACCCAGTACTTC. It encodes CASSSHRDGRPPQETQYF.

The count of this clone is one. The V gene is TRBV4-3, the J gene TRBJ2-1, with 9 bases aligning to TRBD2. Germline lookup yields CDR1 LGHNA and CDR2 YSLEER. This CDR3 comprises 16 residues. Trimming took 0 bases from V and 8 from J; bases not matched to a gene: 8. CDR3 in amino acids: CASSQDPAGGVDEQFF. The CDR3 nucleotides read TGCGCCAGCAGCCAAGATCCAGCGGGGGGTGTTGATGAGCAGTTCTTC.

V is TRBV19 and J is TRBJ2-3; either TRBD1 or TRBD2 may supply D (5 bases each). The CDR3 consists of 14 residues. The V gene's germline CDR1 is LNHDA and CDR2 SQIVND (reference sequence). Trimming removed 7 bases at V and 1 base at J, with 12 bases between. The CDR3 here is CASNSLGRTDTQYF. The CDR3 nucleotides are TGTGCCAGTAACTCACTGGGACGCACAGATACGCAGTATTTT.

This rearrangement joins TRBV18 to TRBJ1-5; no clear D. Trimming shortened V by 1 base and J by 2 bases, and 6 bases separated the two germline ends. CDR1 is KGHSH, CDR2 LQKENI, per germline. The CDR3 runs to 14 residues. CDR3 in amino acids: CASSPQGGNQPQHF. DNA of the CDR3: TGTGCCAGCTCACCACAGGGTGGCAATCAGCCCCAGCATTTT.